This TCR beta chain comes out of a study of shared clonotypes between healthy human individuals. About the study: Donor ages ranged 18 to 49 years: a couple of women, a few men. Study-level results: Specimens sampled were limited to blood, with tissue repertoires likely differing.

V lost 4 bases to trimming and J lost 4 bases, with 13 bases between them. Germline-derived CDR1 and CDR2 are SNHLY and FYNNEI. The CDR3 runs to 14 residues. Details on this clone: Antigen unknown.

The repertoire was sequenced with immunoSEQ multiplex PCR; TCRdb's copy has only in-frame clones and lacks some. The sample holds 2 million to 2.5 million clones; 90% to 96% are singletons and the top ten take approximately 0.13%. The sequenced sample was naive CD4+ T cells sorted from blood. Regarding subset: CD45RA+ positively selected. The chain is built from TRBV2 and TRBJ2-5; D remains ambiguous. The TCR was taken from a man between 18 and 29 years old in good health. This CDR3 is CASSGVTDGETQYF. The CDR3 nucleotides read TGTGCCAGCAGTGGGGTGACGGACGGAGAGACCCAGTACTTC. Using reference TRBV2 and TRBJ2-5 for the parts outside the CDR3, the full variable domain is EPEVTQTPSHQVTQMGQEVILRCVPISNHLYFYWYRQILGQKVEFLVSFYNNEISEKSEIFDDQFSVERPDGSNFTLKIRSTKLEDSAMYFCASSGVTDGETQYFGPGTRLLVL.